This T cell receptor beta chain was recorded in a study of control samples from healthy donors and cancer patients. CDR1 SGHAT and CDR2 FQNNGV come from the germline V gene. This CDR3 spans 16 amino acids. V was clipped by 3 bases and J by 3 bases, with 15 bases between them. The protocol was immunoSEQ multiplex PCR, while the TCRdb copy is restricted to in-frame clones and leaves out a portion. The profile shows roughly 170,000 clones, approximately 92% of them singletons. Source material: blood. The clonotype was recovered from a man aged 18 to 30 in good health. The V gene is TRBV11-2, the J gene TRBJ1-3; no clear D. The chain's CDR3 is CASSLVFPTLGNTIYF. CDR3 nucleotide sequence: TGTGCCAGCAGCTTGGTATTCCCCACACTTGGAAACACCATATATTTT.